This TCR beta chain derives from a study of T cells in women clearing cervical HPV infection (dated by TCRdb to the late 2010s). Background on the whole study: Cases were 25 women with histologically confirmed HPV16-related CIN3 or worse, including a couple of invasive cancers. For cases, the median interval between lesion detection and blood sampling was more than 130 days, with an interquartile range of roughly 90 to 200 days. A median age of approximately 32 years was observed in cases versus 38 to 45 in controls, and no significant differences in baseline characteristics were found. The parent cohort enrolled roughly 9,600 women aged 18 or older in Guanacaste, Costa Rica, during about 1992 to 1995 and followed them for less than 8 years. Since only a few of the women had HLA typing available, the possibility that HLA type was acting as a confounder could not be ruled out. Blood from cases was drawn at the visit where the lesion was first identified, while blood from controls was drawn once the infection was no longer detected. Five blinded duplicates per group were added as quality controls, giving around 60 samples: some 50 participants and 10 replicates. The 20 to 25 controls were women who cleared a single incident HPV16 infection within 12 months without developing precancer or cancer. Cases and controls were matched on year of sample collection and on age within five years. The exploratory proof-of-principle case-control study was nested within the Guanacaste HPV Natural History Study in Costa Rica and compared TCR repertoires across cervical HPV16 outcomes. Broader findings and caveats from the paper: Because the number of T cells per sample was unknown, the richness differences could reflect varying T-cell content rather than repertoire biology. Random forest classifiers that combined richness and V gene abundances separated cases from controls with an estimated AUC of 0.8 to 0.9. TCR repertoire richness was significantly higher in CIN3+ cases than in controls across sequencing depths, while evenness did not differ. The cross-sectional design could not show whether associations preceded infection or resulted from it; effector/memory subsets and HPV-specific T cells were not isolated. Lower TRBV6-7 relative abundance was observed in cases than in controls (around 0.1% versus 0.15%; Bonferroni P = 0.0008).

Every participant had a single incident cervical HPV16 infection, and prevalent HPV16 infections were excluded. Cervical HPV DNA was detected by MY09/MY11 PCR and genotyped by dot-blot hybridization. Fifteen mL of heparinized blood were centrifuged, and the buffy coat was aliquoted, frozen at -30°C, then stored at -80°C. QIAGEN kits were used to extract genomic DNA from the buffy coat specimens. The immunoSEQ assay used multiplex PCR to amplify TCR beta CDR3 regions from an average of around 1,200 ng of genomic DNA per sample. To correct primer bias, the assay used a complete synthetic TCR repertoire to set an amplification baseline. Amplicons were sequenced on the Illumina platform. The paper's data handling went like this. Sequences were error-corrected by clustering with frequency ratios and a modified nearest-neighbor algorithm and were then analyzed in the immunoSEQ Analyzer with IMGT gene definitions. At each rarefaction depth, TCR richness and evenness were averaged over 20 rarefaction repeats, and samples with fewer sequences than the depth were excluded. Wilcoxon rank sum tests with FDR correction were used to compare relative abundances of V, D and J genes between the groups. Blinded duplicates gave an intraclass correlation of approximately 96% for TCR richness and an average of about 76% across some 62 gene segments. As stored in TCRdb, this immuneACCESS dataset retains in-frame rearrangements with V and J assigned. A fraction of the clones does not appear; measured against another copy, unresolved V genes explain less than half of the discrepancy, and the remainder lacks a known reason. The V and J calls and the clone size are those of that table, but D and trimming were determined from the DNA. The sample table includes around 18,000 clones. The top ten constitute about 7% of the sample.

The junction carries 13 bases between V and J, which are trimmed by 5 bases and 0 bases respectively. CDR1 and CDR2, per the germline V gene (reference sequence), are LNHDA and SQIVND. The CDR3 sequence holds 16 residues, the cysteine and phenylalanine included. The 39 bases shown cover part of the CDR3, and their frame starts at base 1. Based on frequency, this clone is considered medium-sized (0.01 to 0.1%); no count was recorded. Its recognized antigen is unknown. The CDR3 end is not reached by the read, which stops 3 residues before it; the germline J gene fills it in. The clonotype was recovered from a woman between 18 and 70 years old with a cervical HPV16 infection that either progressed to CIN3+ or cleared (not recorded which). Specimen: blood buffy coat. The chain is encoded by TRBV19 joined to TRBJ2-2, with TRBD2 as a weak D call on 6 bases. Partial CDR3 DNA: TGTGCCAGTAGTGGCGGGGCAGCGACGAACACCGGGGAG. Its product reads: CASSGGAATNTGE. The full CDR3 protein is CASSGGAATNTGELFF.